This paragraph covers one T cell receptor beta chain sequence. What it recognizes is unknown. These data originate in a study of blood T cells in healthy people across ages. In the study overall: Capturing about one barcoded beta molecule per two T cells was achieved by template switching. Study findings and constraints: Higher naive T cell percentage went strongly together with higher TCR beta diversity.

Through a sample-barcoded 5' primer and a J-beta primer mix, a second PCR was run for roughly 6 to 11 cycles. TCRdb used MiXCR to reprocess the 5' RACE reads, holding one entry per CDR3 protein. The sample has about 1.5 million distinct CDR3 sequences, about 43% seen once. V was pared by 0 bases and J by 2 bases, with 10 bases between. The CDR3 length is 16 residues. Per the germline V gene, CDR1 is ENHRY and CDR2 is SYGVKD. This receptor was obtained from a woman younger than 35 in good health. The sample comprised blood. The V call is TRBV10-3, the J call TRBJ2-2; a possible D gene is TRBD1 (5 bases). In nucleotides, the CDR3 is TGTGCCATCAGTGAGTCTACAGGCTTAAACACCGGGGAGCTGTTTTTT. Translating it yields CAISESTGLNTGELFF.